Sequencing of this T cell receptor (beta chain) was carried out in a study of identical twins. CDR1 and CDR2 from the germline V gene are MDHEN and SYDVKM. Trimming at V came to 4 bases and at J to 5 bases, leaving 6 bases not matched to a gene. This CDR3 is 14 amino acids long. MiXCR was run by TCRdb on the 5' RACE reads, yielding one entry per CDR3 protein. The sample carries approximately 490,000 distinct CDR3 sequences, under 25% recorded once. This clonotype was observed a handful of times. These same records also appear under a second study, on yellow fever vaccine responses in identical twins.

This TCR derives from a woman aged 18-29 years in good health. The specimen was CD4+ T cells sorted from blood. The chain couples TRBV28 to TRBJ2-3; the match to TRBD1 covers 7 bases. The CDR3 nucleotides read TGTGCCAGCAGTTCGACAGGGACGGGAGATACGCAGTATTTT. As protein: CASSSTGTGDTQYF.